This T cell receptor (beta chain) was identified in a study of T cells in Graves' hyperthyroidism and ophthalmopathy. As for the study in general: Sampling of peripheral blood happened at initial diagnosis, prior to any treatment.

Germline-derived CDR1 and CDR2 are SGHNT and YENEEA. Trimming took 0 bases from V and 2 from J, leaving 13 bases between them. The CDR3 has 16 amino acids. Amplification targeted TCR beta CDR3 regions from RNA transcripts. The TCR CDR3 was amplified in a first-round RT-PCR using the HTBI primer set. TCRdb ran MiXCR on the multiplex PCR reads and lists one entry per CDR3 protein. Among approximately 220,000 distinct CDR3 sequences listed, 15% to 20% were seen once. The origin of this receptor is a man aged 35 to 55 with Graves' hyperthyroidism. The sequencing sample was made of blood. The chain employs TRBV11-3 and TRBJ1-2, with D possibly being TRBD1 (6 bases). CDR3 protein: CASSLDSGTSNYGYTF. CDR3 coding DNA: TGTGCCAGCAGCTTAGATTCCGGGACATCGAACTATGGCTACACCTTC.